The 3 T cell receptor beta chains listed next were all sequenced from one sample in a study of cytomegalovirus exposure and HLA in healthy donors. The primer mix had 60 Vbeta and 13 Jbeta primers. Repertoires were generated with immunoSEQ multiplex PCR, while TCRdb's copy carries only in-frame clones and drops some. Among more than 85,000 clones listed, approximately 70% were seen once. Sequencing used PBMCs. These receptors came from a woman aged 45 to 65 in good health and CMV-seropositive.

This chain joins TRBV6-5 and TRBJ2-5; D possibly corresponds to TRBD1 (7 bases). The tail of the sequence fits TRBJ2-7 better, so the J call may be wrong. Germline V gives CDR1 MNHEY, CDR2 SVGAGI. The CDR3 length is 14 residues. The CDR3 sequence: CASSLQGGSNEQYF. Written as DNA, the CDR3 is TGTGCCAGCAGCCTCCAGGGGGGTTCCAACGAGCAGTACTTC.

The J gene is TRBJ1-2, the V gene TRBV28; no reliable D call. The V gene lost 3 bases and the J gene lost 0 bases, with 14 bases spanning the gap. Germline values: CDR1 MDHEN, CDR2 SYDVKM. CDR3 length equals 16 residues. The CDR3 nucleotides are TGTGCCAGCAGTTTGGCGAACTACCGAGCTAACTATGGCTACACCTTC. This gives the protein CASSLANYRANYGYTF.

V gene TRBV6-1 combines with J gene TRBJ1-5; D remains unclear. The CDR3 loop spans 16 amino acids. CDR1 MNHNS and CDR2 SASEGT come from the germline V gene. V gave up 6 bases and J gave up 4 bases, with 19 bases separating them. CDR3 residues: CASSESRGYGNQPQHF. The CDR3 coding sequence is TGTGCCAGCAGCGAAAGTCGGGGTTATGGGAATCAGCCCCAGCATTTT.